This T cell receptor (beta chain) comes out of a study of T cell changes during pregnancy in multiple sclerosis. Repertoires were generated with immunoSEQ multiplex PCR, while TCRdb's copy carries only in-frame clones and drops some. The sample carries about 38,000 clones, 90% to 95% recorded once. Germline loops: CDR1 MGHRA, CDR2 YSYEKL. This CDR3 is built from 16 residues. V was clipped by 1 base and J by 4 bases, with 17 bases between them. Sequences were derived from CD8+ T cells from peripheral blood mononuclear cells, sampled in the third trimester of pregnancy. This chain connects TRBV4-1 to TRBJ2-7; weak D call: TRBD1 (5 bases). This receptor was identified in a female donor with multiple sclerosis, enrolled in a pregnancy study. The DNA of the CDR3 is TGCGCCAGCAGCCAAGCCGAAGGGGTGATTTTATACGAGCAGTACTTC. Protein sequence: CASSQAEGVILYEQYF.